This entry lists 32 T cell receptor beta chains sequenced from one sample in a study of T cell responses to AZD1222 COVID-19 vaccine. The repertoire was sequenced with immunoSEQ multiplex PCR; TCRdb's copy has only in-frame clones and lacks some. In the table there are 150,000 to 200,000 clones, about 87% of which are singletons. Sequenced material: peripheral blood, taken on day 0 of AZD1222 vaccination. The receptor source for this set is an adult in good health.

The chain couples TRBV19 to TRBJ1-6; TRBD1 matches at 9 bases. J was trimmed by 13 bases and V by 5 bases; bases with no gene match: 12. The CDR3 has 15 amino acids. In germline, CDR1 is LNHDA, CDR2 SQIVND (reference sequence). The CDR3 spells CASSSAGTGNVPLHF. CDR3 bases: TGTGCCAGTAGTTCTGCCGGGACAGGGAACGTCCCCCTCCACTTT.

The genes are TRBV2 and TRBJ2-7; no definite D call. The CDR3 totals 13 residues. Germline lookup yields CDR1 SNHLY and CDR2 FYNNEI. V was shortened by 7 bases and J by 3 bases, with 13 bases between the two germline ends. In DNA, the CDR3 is TGTGCCAGCATGAAGGGTCCCAGCTACGAGCAGTACTTC. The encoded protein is CASMKGPSYEQYF.

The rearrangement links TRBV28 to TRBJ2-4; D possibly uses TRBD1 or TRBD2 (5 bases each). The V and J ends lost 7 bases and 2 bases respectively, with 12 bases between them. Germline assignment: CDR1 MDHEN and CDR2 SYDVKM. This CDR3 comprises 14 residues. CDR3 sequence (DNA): TGTGCCAGCACTCCCGGGACGACCAAAAACATTCAGTACTTC. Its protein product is CASTPGTTKNIQYF.

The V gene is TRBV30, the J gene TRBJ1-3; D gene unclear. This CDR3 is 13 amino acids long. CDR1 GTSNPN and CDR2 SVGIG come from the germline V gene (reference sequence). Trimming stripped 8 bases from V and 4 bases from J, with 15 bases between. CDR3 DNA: TGTGCCCGGGATGGAACAGCGGGAAACACCATATATTTT. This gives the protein CARDGTAGNTIYF. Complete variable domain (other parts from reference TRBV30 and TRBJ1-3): SQTIHQWPATLVQPVGSPLSLECTVEGTSNPNLYWYRQAAGRGLQLLFYSVGIGQISSEVPQNLSASRPQDRQFILSSKKLLLSDSGFYLCARDGTAGNTIYFGEGSWLTVV.

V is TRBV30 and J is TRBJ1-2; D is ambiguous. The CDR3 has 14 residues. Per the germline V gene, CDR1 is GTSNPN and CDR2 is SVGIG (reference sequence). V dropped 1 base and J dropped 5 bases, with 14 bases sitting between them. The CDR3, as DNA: TGTGCCTGGAGTGCGCTGAGGGTGGGGTATGGCTACACCTTC. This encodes CAWSALRVGYGYTF.

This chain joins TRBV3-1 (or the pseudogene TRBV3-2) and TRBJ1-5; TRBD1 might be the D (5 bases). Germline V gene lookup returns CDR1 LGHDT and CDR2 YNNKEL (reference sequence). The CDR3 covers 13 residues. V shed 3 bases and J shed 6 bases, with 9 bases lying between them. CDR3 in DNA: TGTGCCAGCAGCCATGGTACAGGTCAGCCCCAGCATTTT. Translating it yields CASSHGTGQPQHF.

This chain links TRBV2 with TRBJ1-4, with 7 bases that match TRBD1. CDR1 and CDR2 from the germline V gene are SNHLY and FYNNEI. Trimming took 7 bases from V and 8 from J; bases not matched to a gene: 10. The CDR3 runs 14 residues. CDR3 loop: CASNLQGFGEKLFF. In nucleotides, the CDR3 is TGTGCCAGCAACTTACAGGGGTTCGGGGAAAAACTGTTTTTT.

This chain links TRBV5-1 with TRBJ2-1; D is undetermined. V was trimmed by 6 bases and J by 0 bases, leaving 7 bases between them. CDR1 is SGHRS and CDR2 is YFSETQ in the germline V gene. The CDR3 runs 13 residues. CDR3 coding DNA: TGCGCCAGCAAACGGAGCTCCTACAATGAGCAGTTCTTC. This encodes CASKRSSYNEQFF.

CDR3 DNA sequence: TGTGCCAGCAGCCAATACATGGCAGACAATCAGCCCCAGCATTTT. Its protein is CASSQYMADNQPQHF. V is TRBV3-1 (or the pseudogene TRBV3-2) and J is TRBJ1-5, with unresolved D. Germline V CDR1 and CDR2: LGHDT, YNNKEL (reference sequence). Trimming cost V 2 bases and J 3 bases, with 11 bases left between them. The CDR3 consists of 15 residues.

The CDR3 loop reads CASGQGAPGTDTQYF. The CDR3 nucleotides read TGTGCTAGTGGCCAGGGGGCCCCAGGCACAGATACGCAGTATTTT. The chain couples TRBV12-5 to TRBJ2-3, with 8 bases that match TRBD1. With 6 bases clipped from V and 1 base from J, the junction kept 6 bases outside the gene matches. The CDR3 is 15 residues long. Germline V lookup: CDR1 LGHNT, CDR2 FRNRAP.

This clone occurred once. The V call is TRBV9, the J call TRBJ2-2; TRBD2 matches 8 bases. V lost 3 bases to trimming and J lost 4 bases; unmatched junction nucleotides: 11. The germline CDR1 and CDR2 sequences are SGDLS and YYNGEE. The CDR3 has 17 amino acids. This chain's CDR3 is CASSAPVVAGFTGELFF. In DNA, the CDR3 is TGTGCCAGCAGCGCCCCCGTGGTAGCGGGGTTCACCGGGGAGCTGTTTTTT. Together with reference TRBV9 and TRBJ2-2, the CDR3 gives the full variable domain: DSGVTQTPKHLITATGQRVTLRCSPRSGDLSVYWYQQSLDQGLQFLIQYYNGEERAKGNILERFSAQQFPDLHSELNLSSLELGDSALYFCASSAPVVAGFTGELFFGEGSRLTVL.

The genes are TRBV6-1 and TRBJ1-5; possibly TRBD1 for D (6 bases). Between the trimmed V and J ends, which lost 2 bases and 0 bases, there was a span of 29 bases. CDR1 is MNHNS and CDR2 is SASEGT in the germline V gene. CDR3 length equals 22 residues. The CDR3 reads CASSESGTPGHGQVYSNQPQHF. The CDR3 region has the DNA TGTGCCAGCAGTGAATCCGGGACCCCGGGACACGGACAAGTTTATAGCAATCAGCCCCAGCATTTT.

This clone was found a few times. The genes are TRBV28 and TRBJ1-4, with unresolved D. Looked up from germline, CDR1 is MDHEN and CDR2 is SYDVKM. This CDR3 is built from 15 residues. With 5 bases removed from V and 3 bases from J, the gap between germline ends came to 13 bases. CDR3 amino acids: CASSLTPESNEKLFF. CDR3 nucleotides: TGTGCCAGCAGTCTAACCCCGGAATCTAATGAAAAACTGTTTTTT.

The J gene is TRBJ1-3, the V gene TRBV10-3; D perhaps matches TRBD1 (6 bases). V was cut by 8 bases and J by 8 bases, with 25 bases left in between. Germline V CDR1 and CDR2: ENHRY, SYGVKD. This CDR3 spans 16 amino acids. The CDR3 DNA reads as TGTGCCATCTTACGGGGGGCAGGGGTCCTGGAGCACACCATATATTTT. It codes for CAILRGAGVLEHTIYF.

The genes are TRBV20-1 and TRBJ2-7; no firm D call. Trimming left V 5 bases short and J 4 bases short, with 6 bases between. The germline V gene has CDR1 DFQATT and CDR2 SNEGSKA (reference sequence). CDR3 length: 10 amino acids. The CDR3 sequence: CSALDYEQYF. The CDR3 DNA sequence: TGCAGTGCTCTGGATTACGAGCAGTACTTC.

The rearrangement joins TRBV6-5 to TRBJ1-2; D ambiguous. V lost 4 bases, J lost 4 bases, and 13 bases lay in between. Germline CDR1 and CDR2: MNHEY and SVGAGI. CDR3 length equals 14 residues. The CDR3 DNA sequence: TGTGCCAGCAGTTCCATGACCGATCGCTATGGCTACACCTTC. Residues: CASSSMTDRYGYTF.

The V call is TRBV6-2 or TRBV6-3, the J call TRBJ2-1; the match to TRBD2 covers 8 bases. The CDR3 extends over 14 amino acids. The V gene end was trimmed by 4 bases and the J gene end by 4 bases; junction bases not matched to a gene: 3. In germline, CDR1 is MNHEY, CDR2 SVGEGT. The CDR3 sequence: CASSSTSVYNEQFF. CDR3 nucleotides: TGTGCCAGCAGTTCGACTAGCGTTTACAATGAGCAGTTCTTC.

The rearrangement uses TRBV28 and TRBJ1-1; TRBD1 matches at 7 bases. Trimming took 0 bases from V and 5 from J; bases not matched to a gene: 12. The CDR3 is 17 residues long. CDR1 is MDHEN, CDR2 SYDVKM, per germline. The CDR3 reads CASSLCVLGQEGTEAFF. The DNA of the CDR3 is TGTGCCAGCAGTTTATGCGTCCTAGGACAGGAAGGGACTGAAGCTTTCTTT.

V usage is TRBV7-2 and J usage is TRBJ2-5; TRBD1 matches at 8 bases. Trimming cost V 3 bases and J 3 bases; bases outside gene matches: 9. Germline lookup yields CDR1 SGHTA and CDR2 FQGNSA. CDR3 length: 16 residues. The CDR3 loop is CASSLGPWTGKETQYF. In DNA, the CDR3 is TGTGCCAGCAGCTTGGGACCTTGGACAGGGAAAGAGACCCAGTACTTC.

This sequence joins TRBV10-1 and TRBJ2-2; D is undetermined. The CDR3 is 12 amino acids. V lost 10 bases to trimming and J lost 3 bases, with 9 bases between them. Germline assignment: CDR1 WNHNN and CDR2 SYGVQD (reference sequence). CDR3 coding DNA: TGCGCCACCAAGAGACACACCGGGGAGCTGTTTTTT. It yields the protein CATKRHTGELFF.

The CDR3 is CASTQSQGEAFQETQYF. The CDR3 nucleotides are TGTGCCAGCACCCAATCCCAGGGTGAGGCCTTCCAAGAGACCCAGTACTTC. V and J are TRBV28 and TRBJ2-5; a possible D gene is TRBD1 (5 bases). CDR1 is MDHEN and CDR2 is SYDVKM in the germline V gene. The CDR3 length is 17 residues. The V end was cut by 7 bases, the J end by 1 base, with 22 bases between.

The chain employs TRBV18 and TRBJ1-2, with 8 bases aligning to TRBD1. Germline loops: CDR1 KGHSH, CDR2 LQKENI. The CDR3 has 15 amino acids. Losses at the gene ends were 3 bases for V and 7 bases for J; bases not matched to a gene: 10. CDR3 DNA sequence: TGTGCCAGCTCACCGCTAGGACAGGGTGACGGTGGCTACACCTTC. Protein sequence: CASSPLGQGDGGYTF.

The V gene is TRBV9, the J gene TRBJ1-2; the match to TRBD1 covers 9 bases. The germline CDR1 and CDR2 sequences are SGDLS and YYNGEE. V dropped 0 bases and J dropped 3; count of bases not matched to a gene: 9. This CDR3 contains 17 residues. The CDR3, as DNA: TGTGCCAGCAGCGTAGCCCCTAGGACAGGGGCCGACTATGGCTACACCTTC. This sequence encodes CASSVAPRTGADYGYTF.

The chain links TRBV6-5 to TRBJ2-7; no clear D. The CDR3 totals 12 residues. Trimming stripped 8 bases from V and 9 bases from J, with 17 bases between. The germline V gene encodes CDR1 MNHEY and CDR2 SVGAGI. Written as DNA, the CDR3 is TGTGCCAGCTCCAGTACCCAGGTCGGGCAGTACTTC. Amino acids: CASSSTQVGQYF.

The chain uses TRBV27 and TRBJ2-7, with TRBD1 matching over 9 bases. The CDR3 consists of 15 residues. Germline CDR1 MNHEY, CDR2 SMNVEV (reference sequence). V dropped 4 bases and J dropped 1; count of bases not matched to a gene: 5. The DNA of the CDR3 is TGTGCCAGCAGTTCCACAGGGGGCCCATCCTACGAGCAGTACTTC. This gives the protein CASSSTGGPSYEQYF.

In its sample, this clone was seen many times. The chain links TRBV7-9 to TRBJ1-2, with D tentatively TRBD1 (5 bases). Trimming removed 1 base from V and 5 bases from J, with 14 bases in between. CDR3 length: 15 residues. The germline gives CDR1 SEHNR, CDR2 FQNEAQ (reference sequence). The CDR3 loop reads CASSLGTAGEYGYTF. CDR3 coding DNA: TGTGCCAGCAGCTTAGGGACGGCGGGGGAGTATGGCTACACCTTC. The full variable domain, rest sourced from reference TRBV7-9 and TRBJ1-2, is DTGVSQNPRHKITKRGQNVTFRCDPISEHNRLYWYRQTLGQGPEFLTYFQNEAQLEKSRLLSDRFSAERPKGSFSTLEIQRTEQGDSAMYLCASSLGTAGEYGYTFGSGTRLTVV.

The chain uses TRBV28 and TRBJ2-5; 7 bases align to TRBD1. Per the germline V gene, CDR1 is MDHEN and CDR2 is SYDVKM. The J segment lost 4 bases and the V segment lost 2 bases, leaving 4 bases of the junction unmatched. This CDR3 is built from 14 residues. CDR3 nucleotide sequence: TGTGCCAGCAGTTTACTGAACAGGGGAGAGACCCAGTACTTC. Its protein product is CASSLLNRGETQYF.

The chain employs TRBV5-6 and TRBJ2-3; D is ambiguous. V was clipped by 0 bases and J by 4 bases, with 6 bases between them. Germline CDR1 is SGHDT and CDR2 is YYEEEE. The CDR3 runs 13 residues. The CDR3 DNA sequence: TGTGCCAGCAGCTTGGGGGCCGCAGATACGCAGTATTTT. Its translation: CASSLGAADTQYF.

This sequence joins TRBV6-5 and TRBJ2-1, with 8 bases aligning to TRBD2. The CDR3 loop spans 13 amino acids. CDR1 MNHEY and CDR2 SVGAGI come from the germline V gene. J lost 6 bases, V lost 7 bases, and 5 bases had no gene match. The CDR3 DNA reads TGTGCCAGCATCCGTACTAGCGGCAATGAGCAGTTCTTC. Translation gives CASIRTSGNEQFF.

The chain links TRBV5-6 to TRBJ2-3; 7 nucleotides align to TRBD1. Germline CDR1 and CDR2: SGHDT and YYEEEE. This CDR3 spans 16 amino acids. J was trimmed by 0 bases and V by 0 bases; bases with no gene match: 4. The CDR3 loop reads CASSLGTGISTDTQYF. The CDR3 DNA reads TGTGCCAGCAGCTTGGGGACAGGAATTAGCACAGATACGCAGTATTTT.

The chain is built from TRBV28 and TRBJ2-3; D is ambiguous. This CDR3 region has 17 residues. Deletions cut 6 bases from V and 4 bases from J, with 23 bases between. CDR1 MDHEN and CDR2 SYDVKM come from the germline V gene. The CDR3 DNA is TGTGCCAGCAGGTCTATCCTAGGGTCACGGAGCGCAGATACGCAGTATTTT. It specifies CASRSILGSRSADTQYF.

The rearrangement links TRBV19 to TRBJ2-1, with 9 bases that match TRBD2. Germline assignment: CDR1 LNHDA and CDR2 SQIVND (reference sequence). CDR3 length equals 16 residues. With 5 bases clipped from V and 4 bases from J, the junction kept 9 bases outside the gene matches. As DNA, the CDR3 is TGTGCCAGTAGTTTCCGAAGCGGGAGGAGTTACAATGAGCAGTTCTTC. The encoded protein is CASSFRSGRSYNEQFF.